This T cell receptor beta chain was captured in a study of cytomegalovirus exposure and HLA in healthy donors. For the study at large: The Caucasian-associated ancestry cluster held less than 85% of approximately 400 genotyped donors.

General study findings and limits: Looking again later, the authors saw that most CMV-associated TCR beta chains seemed HLA-restricted. Cytomegalovirus-associated TCR beta chains were listed, numbering more than 150.

A multiplex PCR was run with 60 Vbeta primers and 13 Jbeta primers. This table comes from immunoSEQ multiplex PCR, and its TCRdb copy is limited to in-frame clones, with some not included. This table holds approximately 190,000 clones, around 86% found once. With respect to this clone: Its antigen is not identified.

Everyone who donated was a healthy bone marrow donor. The CDR3 consists of 13 residues. The germline V gene has CDR1 MNHEY and CDR2 SVGAGI. V was shortened by 2 bases and J by 3 bases, with 7 bases between the two germline ends. The sequenced material came from PBMCs. The receptor comes from a middle-aged man in good health and CMV-seropositive. The chain uses TRBV6-5 and TRBJ2-5; D is possibly TRBD2 (5 bases). CDR3 coding DNA: TGTGCCAGCAGTTACGACGGGGAAGAGACCCAGTACTTC. As protein: CASSYDGEETQYF.